This T cell receptor beta chain comes out of a study of CD8 T cells in ankylosing spondylitis. The TCR beta libraries were generated through quantitative 5'-RACE incorporating molecular barcodes. TCRdb reprocessed the 5' RACE reads with MiXCR, giving one entry per CDR3 protein. The sample yields about 800,000 distinct CDR3 sequences, about 10% seen once. Many counts were recorded for this clonotype. The antigen is undetermined. Germline V CDR1 and CDR2: ENHRY, SYGVKD. The ends were cut back, 0 bases at V and 4 bases at J, with 10 bases in the middle. The CDR3 loop spans 14 amino acids. Study-wide points: Disease-linked clones bore a CD8+ phenotype and were relatively rare in peripheral blood. In ankylosing spondylitis patients, matched synovial fluid reportedly showed significant enrichment of disease-linked clones. Apparently characteristic of ankylosing spondylitis blood was a TCR beta motif (roughly eight highly homologous variants). Some of the motif variants had earlier been found in reactive arthritis patients' fluid and blood.

The TCR originated in a male donor with ankylosing spondylitis. The sequencing sample was made of blood, either unsorted or a sorted T cell fraction (not recorded which). The chain couples TRBV10-3 to TRBJ2-7; no clear D gene. In DNA form, the CDR3 reads TGTGCCATCAGTGAGTCCCCCCCCGCTTACGAGCAGTACTTC. It translates to CAISESPPAYEQYF.